This passage covers 20 T cell receptor beta chains from one sample sequenced in a study of blood T cell repertoires in COVID-19. The method was immunoSEQ multiplex PCR; TCRdb's version includes in-frame clones alone and lacks a portion of them. The sample has roughly 350,000 clones, approximately 90% seen once. The sequenced sample consisted of peripheral blood. These receptors originate from a young woman who had recovered from COVID-19.

In DNA, the CDR3 is TGTGCCAGCAGCTTAGGACTAGCGGGAGTTACCGGGGAGCTGTTTTTT. Translation: CASSLGLAGVTGELFF. The chain joins TRBV7-2 to TRBJ2-2, with 12 bases fitting TRBD2. The germline V gene encodes CDR1 SGHTA and CDR2 FQGNSA. The V and J ends lost 1 base and 5 bases, in that order; junction bases with no gene match: 2. The CDR3 sequence is 16 residues long.

The V call is TRBV6-5, the J call TRBJ1-2, with TRBD1 matching 7 bases. Germline-derived CDR1 and CDR2 are MNHEY and SVGAGI. The CDR3 runs 13 residues. V shed 8 bases and J 5 bases; nucleotides not matched to a gene: 8. The CDR3: CASCPGQAYGYTF. As DNA, the CDR3 is TGTGCCAGCTGCCCAGGACAGGCTTATGGCTACACCTTC.

The chain couples TRBV21-1 to TRBJ1-1; the table gives TRBD1 as D, unverified against the DNA. TRBV21-1 is annotated as a pseudogene. The CDR3 is made up of 15 amino acids. Written as DNA, the CDR3 is TGTGCCGCCTATAGCCAGGGACAGCCTAACACTGAAGCTTTCTTT. Protein product: CAAYSQGQPNTEAFF.

The rearrangement links TRBV9 to TRBJ2-7; maybe TRBD1 (5 bases). Germline V gives CDR1 SGDLS, CDR2 YYNGEE. V lost 2 bases and J 3 bases, leaving 12 bases between the germline ends. The CDR3 has 14 amino acids. In DNA form, the CDR3 reads TGTGCCAGCAGCGTGGGTAGGGGATTCTACGAGCAGTACGTC. It translates to CASSVGRGFYEQYV.

V is TRBV6-5 and J is TRBJ2-2; no reliable D call. The CDR3 totals 13 residues. Between the trimmed V and J ends, which lost 4 bases and 7 bases, there was a span of 10 bases. Germline V lookup: CDR1 MNHEY, CDR2 SVGAGI. DNA for the CDR3: TGTGCCAGCAGTTCCAGCGCCAACGGGGAGCTGTTTTTT. Amino acids: CASSSSANGELFF.

The V call is TRBV11-3, the J call TRBJ1-1; tentatively, D is TRBD1 (6 bases). Per the germline V gene, CDR1 is SGHNT and CDR2 is YENEEA. The ends were cut back, 0 bases at V and 3 bases at J, with 11 bases in the middle. The CDR3 is made up of 15 amino acids. CDR3 nucleotides: TGTGCCAGCAGCTTAGAGCAGGGGCTGGACACTGAAGCTTTCTTT. This encodes CASSLEQGLDTEAFF.

The J gene is TRBJ1-1, the V gene TRBV19; D is perhaps TRBD1 (5 bases). This CDR3 has 15 residues. Germline CDR1 reads LNHDA; CDR2 reads SQIVND (reference sequence). Between the trimmed V and J ends, which lost 7 bases and 1 base, there was a span of 16 bases. The CDR3 sequence is CASNVKDTGNTEAFF. The CDR3 nucleotides read TGTGCCAGTAACGTAAAGGACACAGGGAACACTGAAGCTTTCTTT.

This chain connects TRBV12-3 or TRBV12-4 to TRBJ2-1; D unresolved. Deletions cut 1 base from V and 8 bases from J, with 6 bases between. The CDR3 covers 12 residues. CDR3 nucleotides: TGTGCCAGCAGTTTAGTACTGTATGAGCAGTTCTTC. Translated, it gives CASSLVLYEQFF.

The CDR3 reads CASGRIGTDTQYF. The DNA of the CDR3 is TGTGCCAGCGGGAGGATTGGGACAGATACGCAGTATTTT. V is TRBV19 and J is TRBJ2-3; 7 bases map to TRBD2. This CDR3 has 13 amino acids. The V and J ends lost 9 bases and 3 bases, in that order; junction bases with no gene match: 6. The germline gives CDR1 LNHDA, CDR2 SQIVND (reference sequence).

The sample holds a few counts of this clone. V gene TRBV5-1 combines with J gene TRBJ1-2; tentatively, D is TRBD1 (5 bases). This CDR3 comprises 15 residues. Looked up from germline, CDR1 is SGHRS and CDR2 is YFSETQ. V gave up 0 bases and J gave up 3 bases, with 12 bases separating them. The CDR3 nucleotides are TGCGCCAGCAGCTTGGAGACAGCATTAGACTATGGCTACACCTTC. It codes for CASSLETALDYGYTF.

This chain joins TRBV12-3 or TRBV12-4 and TRBJ2-1; D is unresolved. The length of the CDR3 is 11 residues. Trimming cost V 1 base and J 9 bases, with 4 bases left between them. The CDR3 protein is CASSLGGEQFF. CDR3 bases: TGTGCCAGCAGTTTAGGAGGTGAGCAGTTCTTC.

The chain couples TRBV5-6 to TRBJ1-1, with a tentative D call TRBD1 (6 bases). This CDR3 region has 14 residues. Germline V CDR1 and CDR2: SGHDT, YYEEEE. Trimming shortened V by 2 bases and J by 1 base, and 9 bases separated the two germline ends. In DNA form, the CDR3 reads TGTGCCAGCAGCTTCCCAGGGGCGAACACTGAAGCTTTCTTT. Protein product: CASSFPGANTEAFF.

The chain carries TRBV5-1 and TRBJ2-1, with TRBD2 matching 13 bases. Germline assignment: CDR1 SGHRS and CDR2 YFSETQ. The ends lost 3 bases at V and 2 bases at J; junction bases unmatched: 2. The CDR3 runs to 16 residues. Written as DNA, the CDR3 is TGCGCCAGCAGCTGGGGACTAGCGGGGCCCTACAATGAGCAGTTCTTC. This gives the protein CASSWGLAGPYNEQFF.

The chain is built from TRBV5-1 and TRBJ2-3, with D tentatively TRBD2 (5 bases). The ends were cut back, 5 bases at V and 4 bases at J, with 23 bases in the middle. There are 17 residues in the CDR3. Germline assignment: CDR1 SGHRS and CDR2 YFSETQ. CDR3 in DNA: TGCGCCAGCAGTGTACGAGAGCGGAGAGATCCGGCAGATACGCAGTATTTT. It encodes CASSVRERRDPADTQYF.

The chain is built from TRBV21-1 and TRBJ2-6; the table's D call TRBD1 went unverified against the DNA. TRBV21-1 is a documented pseudogene. There are 18 residues in the CDR3. In DNA form, the CDR3 reads TGTGCCAGCAGCAAAGGTGATGGACAACCTTCTGGGGCCAACGTCCTGACTTTC. The encoded protein is CASSKGDGQPSGANVLTF.

The gene calls are TRBV14 and TRBJ2-5; possible D gene TRBD2, 5 bases. The CDR3 length is 15 residues. The germline V gene encodes CDR1 SGHDN and CDR2 FVKESK. V was shortened by 1 base and J by 4 bases, with 13 bases between the two germline ends. As DNA, the CDR3 is TGTGCCAGCAGCCAAGGTCGGACTCGGGCAGAGACCCAGTACTTC. Its translation: CASSQGRTRAETQYF.

The chain carries TRBV29-1 and TRBJ1-2; D gene uncertain. Germline-derived CDR1 and CDR2 are SQVTM and ANQGSEA. This CDR3 is built from 13 residues. The ends were cut back, 4 bases at V and 0 bases at J, with 9 bases in the middle. CDR3 amino acids: CSVAFGANYGYTF. The CDR3 coding sequence is TGCAGCGTTGCGTTCGGAGCTAACTATGGCTACACCTTC.

This chain links TRBV30 with TRBJ2-5, with TRBD2 matching over 7 bases. Germline CDR1 is GTSNPN and CDR2 is SVGIG (reference sequence). This CDR3 comprises 14 residues. The V segment lost 0 bases and the J segment 3 bases; nucleotides outside the gene matches: 4. CDR3 loop: CAWSVASGKETQYF. The CDR3 bases are TGTGCCTGGAGTGTAGCTAGCGGAAAAGAGACCCAGTACTTC.

The chain couples TRBV3-1 (or the pseudogene TRBV3-2) to TRBJ1-2; a possible D gene is TRBD1 (5 bases). This CDR3 has 14 residues. The germline V gene encodes CDR1 LGHDT and CDR2 YNNKEL (reference sequence). The V end was cut by 0 bases, the J end by 8 bases, with 13 bases between. The CDR3 nucleotides are TGTGCCAGCAGCCAAGATGGCAGGGTGGGCGGCTACACCTTC. This translates into CASSQDGRVGGYTF.

The V and J genes are TRBV6-6 and TRBJ2-1, with D possibly TRBD2 on 6 matching bases. Trimming pared 5 bases from V and 2 bases from J, leaving 10 bases between. Germline lookup yields CDR1 MNHNY and CDR2 SVGAGI (reference sequence). The CDR3 length is 14 residues. CDR3 DNA: TGTGCCAGCAGTCCCGGGACTCCCTACAATGAGCAGTTCTTC. This codes for CASSPGTPYNEQFF.